This TCR beta chain was recorded in a study of T cells in Graves' hyperthyroidism and ophthalmopathy. RNA transcripts gave rise to amplified TCR beta CDR3 regions. The TCR CDR3 was amplified in a first-round RT-PCR using the HTBI primer set. A single record per CDR3 protein comes from TCRdb applying MiXCR to the multiplex PCR reads. The sample holds about 550,000 distinct CDR3 sequences, around 21% seen once. Germline CDR1 and CDR2: LNHDA and SQIVND (reference sequence). The length of the CDR3 is 15 residues. The germline V and J ends were trimmed by 3 bases and 6 bases, with 15 bases remaining between them. The study's findings and limits: Through a model of 13 V-J features, ophthalmopathy was separated from stable hyperthyroidism. A median around six months before onset, the model predicted ophthalmopathy. Blood also held most thyroid clonotypes expanded beyond 0.001.

The study enrolled patients aged 18 to 65 with newly diagnosed hyperthyroidism of under 2 months' duration. This clonotype has ten or more counts. What it binds is unknown. The chain uses TRBV19 and TRBJ1-5; tentative D call: TRBD1 (6 bases). The TCR sequence derives from a man younger than 30 with Graves' hyperthyroidism. The specimen was blood. The CDR3: CASSIGTGRFQPQHF. The CDR3 DNA sequence: TGTGCCAGTAGTATCGGAACAGGGCGTTTTCAGCCCCAGCATTTT.